This T cell receptor (beta chain) is from a study of beta chain features in type 1 diabetes (dated by TCRdb to 2016 to 2019). Regarding the study in general: Mean age, gender distribution, total cell number and subset yield did not differ between patients and healthy donors. Regulatory and stem cell-like memory subsets were obtained from only 8 patients and about 8 healthy donors, while naive and central memory subsets were obtained from all 30 or so donors. A total of roughly 110 million sorted cells were examined across all samples, and the number of cells per subset was strongly correlated with RNA yield. The study compared TCRB repertoires of sorted circulating CD4+ T cell subsets between recently diagnosed type 1 diabetes patients and matched healthy donors. General findings and caveats noted by the study authors: Because small numbers of individuals were included in the HLA sub-analyses, any influence of HLA type on TCRB rearrangement was left unresolved. PCR may preferentially amplify shorter templates, but because patient and control samples were amplified and corrected together, any resulting skew would affect both groups equally. Type 1 diabetes patients showed a moderate but significant shortening of TCRB CDR3 length in all four CD4+ subsets. At VDJ recombination sites, type 1 diabetes patients had fewer insertions and more deleted nucleotides, which implies abnormalities in thymic rearrangement. Because cDNA was sequenced instead of genomic DNA, highly expressing activated cells could be over-represented, though the groups showed no difference in activation or CD3 levels. Naive, central memory and regulatory TCRB repertoires appeared to be more alike among patients than among healthy donors.

Each donor gave one peripheral blood draw, averaging approximately 0.12 L, which was collected into heparinised tubes. Naive, central memory, regulatory and stem cell-like memory CD4+ T cells were sorted on a BD FACSAria II using a panel including CD45RO, CCR7, CD25, CD127, CD95 and CD27. Every sorted population had a purity above 98%. PBMCs were isolated immediately by Lymphoprep density gradient centrifugation and stained directly without culture. So that batch effects would be minimized, each experiment stained and sorted samples in pairs, pairing one healthy donor with one patient. All of the isolated RNA was reverse transcribed with the High Capacity cDNA Reverse Transcription Kit, so expressed TCRB transcripts were sequenced. Naive, central memory and regulatory T cell samples underwent deep immunoSEQ sequencing, averaging about 3.57 million total reads per sample. Sorted cells were lysed in RLT buffer, and RNA was extracted using DNase-treated RNeasy Micro or Mini kits according to cell number. To prevent cross-contamination, every cell subset was processed on its own, while patient and healthy donor samples were processed together. The immunoSEQ multiplex PCR was used to amplify TCRB sequences from cDNA, generating 87-bp fragments that spanned the CDR3 region. Sequencing of the amplicons was done on the Illumina HiSeq platform. The paper's processing steps were these. Synthetic template baselines were used to correct PCR bias computationally, reads within Hamming distance 2 were collapsed, and singletons that could not be merged were discarded. Reads were aligned to IMGT to assign V, D and J genes, CDR3 length, and insertions or deletions at six rearrangement sites. Within each subset, clonotype counts were normalized to sorted cell number, after which true diversity and Gini coefficients were computed with the tcR R package. Repertoire sharing was quantified using the overlap coefficient calculated on TCRB nucleotide sequences. TCRdb took over this immuneACCESS table, retaining in-frame rearrangements with V and J assigned. Such tables are incomplete; in checked studies, under half of the missing clones stem from an unresolved V gene, and the remainder is unexplained. V and J calls and clone size are as listed in that table; D and trimming were resolved from the DNA. Recorded for this sample are tens of thousands of clones; approximately 59% of them occurred a single time. The leading ten clones occupy about 2.2% of the sample.

Turning to this clone: Its target antigen remains unknown. Nothing much larger sits one base from this clone, and base qualities are not available.

V and J lose 0 bases and 0 bases, and a span of 10 bases separates them. The CDR3 holds 15 amino acids from the cysteine to the phenylalanine. Of the read, only the CDR3 DNA is kept; its 45 bases are in frame from base 1. Looking up the germline V gene (reference sequence) yields CDR1 SGHKS and CDR2 YYEKEE. Material for sequencing was Tregs from blood. What the cell subset or site label conveys for this sample: regulatory CD4+ T cells. The chain links TRBV5-5 with TRBJ2-7; possibly the D gene is TRBD2, per 7 matching bases. This receptor was obtained from a young woman in good health. CDR3 loop: CASSLVAGASYEQYF. At the DNA level, the sequence is TGTGCCAGCAGCTTGGTTGCGGGGGCCTCCTACGAGCAGTACTTC.